The source of this T cell receptor beta chain is a study of CD8+ T cells in alopecia areata. Points from the study as a whole: Patients showed less clear TCR sequence sharing than mice, possibly partly because of HLA diversity.

Germline values: CDR1 SQVTM, CDR2 ANQGSEA. The CDR3 sequence is 14 residues long. V shed 6 bases and J 6 bases; nucleotides not matched to a gene: 7. The sequencing template was cDNA reverse transcribed from extracted RNA. Method: immunoSEQ multiplex PCR; TCRdb's copy keeps in-frame clones and lacks some. The sample contains roughly 65,000 clones, more than 40% of which appear only once. On this clone: The target antigen is unknown.

J is TRBJ2-1 and V is TRBV29-1; 11 bases map to TRBD2. The receptor's source is a human donor with alopecia areata. Sequencing used CD8+ T cells sorted from blood, obtained at week 0. DNA of the CDR3: TGCAGCGTCGGTACTAGCGGGAGTGCCAATGAGCAGTTCTTC. Protein product: CSVGTSGSANEQFF.